This TCR beta chain was found in a study of shared clonotypes between healthy human individuals. For this clone: No antigen is known for it.

Deep-level running was used for the assay. Profiled with immunoSEQ multiplex PCR; TCRdb holds only in-frame clones, not every one. The data hold about 990,000 clones, with around 78% observed a single time. Study-wide points: Naive CD4 clonotypes were shared across a few donors at 4% to 5%.

The TCR was taken from a man aged 18 to 30 in good health. Some clones in this sample may be carry-over from other donors' samples. Input material: memory CD4+ T cells from PBMCs. Subset noted: CD45RA-negative fraction.

CDR3 DNA sequence: TGTGCCAGCAGCTTACAGGGACAGGGGGTCGGGGAGCAGTACTTC. It encodes CASSLQGQGVGEQYF. The chain uses TRBV7-8 and TRBJ2-7; TRBD1 matches at 11 bases. The V gene end was trimmed by 2 bases and the J gene end by 7 bases; junction bases not matched to a gene: 7. Germline CDR1 is SGHVS and CDR2 is FQNEAQ. The CDR3 is 15 amino acids.